The clone carrying this T cell receptor (beta chain) was recorded a few times. Its specificity is not known. The sample originates from a study of cytotoxic CD8 clonotypes in ibrutinib-treated CLL. Study-wide background: Overall, roughly 25 responses were partial and 2 complete; following median roughly 70 months, 14 patients stayed remitted and about twelve progressed.

The table came from immunoSEQ multiplex PCR; TCRdb's copy has only in-frame clones and leaves some out. The sample shows roughly 40,000 clones, almost 70% of them seen only once. Points from the study as a whole: Clonality increased at ibrutinib response and stayed stable in sustained remission. At progression, however, it fell back toward baseline. Researchers report that baseline clonality outpaced age-matched healthy donors and tracked circulating CD8+ T-cell counts.

With V trimmed by 1 base and J by 3 bases, 5 bases remained unmatched. The CDR3 contains 16 residues. Germline-derived CDR1 and CDR2 are SGHTA and FQGNSA. This sequence joins TRBV7-2 and TRBJ2-1, with 8 positions matching TRBD2. The sample in question was PBMCs, obtained after 12 months of ibrutinib treatment. The receptor was derived from a human donor with chronic lymphocytic leukemia. The CDR3: CASSLVGSGSYNEQFF. The CDR3 bases are TGTGCCAGCAGCTTAGTGGGCAGCGGGAGCTACAATGAGCAGTTCTTC.